What follows are 21 T cell receptor beta chains derived from one specimen sequenced in a study of shared clonotypes between healthy human individuals. Sequenced by immunoSEQ multiplex PCR; TCRdb stores in-frame clones only, minus some. The sample carries more than 550,000 clones, 90% recorded once. What was sequenced was memory CD8+ T cells from PBMCs. Noted subset: CD45RO+ cells pooled with CCR7-negative TemRA cells. Source of these receptors: a man between 18 and 35 years old in good health. Some clones in this sample may be carry-over from other donors' samples.

V usage is TRBV15 and J usage is TRBJ2-5, with a possible D match to TRBD1 (5 bases). With 0 bases removed from V and 0 bases from J, the gap between germline ends came to 11 bases. The CDR3 contains 16 residues. Germline CDR1 LNHNV, CDR2 YYDKDF (reference sequence). The CDR3 is CATSRDWGDDQETQYF. As DNA, the CDR3 is TGTGCCACCAGCAGAGATTGGGGCGACGACCAAGAGACCCAGTACTTC. Based on the CDR3 plus reference TRBV15 and TRBJ2-5, the full variable domain is DAMVIQNPRYQVTQFGKPVTLSCSQTLNHNVMYWYQQKSSQAPKLLFHYYDKDFNNEADTPDNFQSRRPNTSFCFLDIRSPGLGDTAMYLCATSRDWGDDQETQYFGPGTRLLVL.

This chain joins TRBV7-3 and TRBJ2-5, with D uncertain. The CDR3 length is 15 residues. Germline V CDR1 and CDR2: SGHTA, FQGTGA. V dropped 1 base and J dropped 5 bases, with 14 bases sitting between them. Written as DNA, the CDR3 is TGTGCCAGCAGCTTAATGGCAGGTGCCTTCGAGACCCAGTACTTC. Protein product: CASSLMAGAFETQYF.

This clone was observed once. The CDR3 DNA is TGTGCCAGCAGGACGGTGGGGAGGTCTACGGATACGCAGTATTTT. Translation: CASRTVGRSTDTQYF. V is TRBV2 and J is TRBJ2-3; the D gene is possibly TRBD2 (6 bases). CDR1 SNHLY and CDR2 FYNNEI come from the germline V gene. V lost 6 bases and J 6 bases, leaving 19 bases between the germline ends. This CDR3 has 15 amino acids.

The chain joins TRBV5-1 to TRBJ1-1; D gene uncertain. The germline V gene encodes CDR1 SGHRS and CDR2 YFSETQ. The CDR3 consists of 14 residues. V was clipped by 0 bases and J by 2 bases, with 8 bases between them. CDR3 nucleotides: TGCGCCAGCAGCTTGGGGTGGGCTAACACTGAAGCTTTCTTT. Translation: CASSLGWANTEAFF.

The genes are TRBV5-6 and TRBJ2-3; TRBD2 matches at 12 bases. With 3 bases clipped from V and 5 bases from J, the junction kept 4 bases outside the gene matches. Germline V gene lookup returns CDR1 SGHDT and CDR2 YYEEEE. The CDR3 covers 15 residues. The DNA of the CDR3 is TGTGCCAGCAGCTCTAGCGGGAGGGTGGGAGATACGCAGTATTTT. This translates into CASSSSGRVGDTQYF.

V usage is TRBV27 and J usage is TRBJ2-4; D unclear. Germline V gene lookup returns CDR1 MNHEY and CDR2 SMNVEV (reference sequence). The CDR3 contains 15 residues. V shed 1 base and J shed 0 bases, with 7 bases lying between them. CDR3 sequence reads: CASSLYQEAKNIQYF. Written as DNA, the CDR3 is TGTGCCAGCAGTTTATATCAGGAAGCCAAAAACATTCAGTACTTC.

The gene calls are TRBV6-6 and TRBJ2-2; the match to TRBD2 covers 7 bases. The CDR3 covers 15 residues. Germline loops: CDR1 MNHNY, CDR2 SVGAGI (reference sequence). The J segment lost 6 bases and the V segment lost 5 bases, leaving 9 bases of the junction unmatched. CDR3 sequence: CASSPREGAAGELFF. In DNA, the CDR3 is TGTGCCAGCAGTCCCAGGGAGGGAGCGGCCGGGGAGCTGTTTTTT.

This clone occurred once. The rearrangement uses TRBV7-9 and TRBJ2-1; no definite D call. The CDR3 spans 11 residues. With 7 bases removed from V and 8 bases from J, the gap between germline ends came to 9 bases. Germline V gene lookup returns CDR1 SEHNR and CDR2 FQNEAQ (reference sequence). CDR3: CASKLLHEQFF. CDR3 in DNA: TGTGCCAGCAAACTGCTCCATGAGCAGTTCTTC. Drawing the rest from reference TRBV7-9 and TRBJ2-1, the complete variable domain is DTGVSQNPRHKITKRGQNVTFRCDPISEHNRLYWYRQTLGQGPEFLTYFQNEAQLEKSRLLSDRFSAERPKGSFSTLEIQRTEQGDSAMYLCASKLLHEQFFGPGTRLTVL.

This chain connects TRBV19 to TRBJ1-1; 10 bases align to TRBD1. V dropped 6 bases and J dropped 4; count of bases not matched to a gene: 11. This CDR3 region has 16 residues. Germline CDR1 is LNHDA and CDR2 is SQIVND (reference sequence). The DNA for the CDR3 is TGTGCCAGTAGGGATCGGACAGGGGGTTCCGGCACTGAAGCTTTCTTT. Translating it yields CASRDRTGGSGTEAFF.

The chain joins TRBV19 to TRBJ2-2; D remains ambiguous. The germline V gene has CDR1 LNHDA and CDR2 SQIVND (reference sequence). Trimming cost V 3 bases and J 6 bases, with 11 bases left between them. This CDR3 has 14 amino acids. CDR3 residues: CASSILPGAGELFF. CDR3 nucleotides: TGTGCCAGTAGTATCCTCCCGGGCGCCGGGGAGCTGTTTTTT.

The chain uses TRBV6-5 and TRBJ2-1; TRBD1 is a possible D gene (6 bases). Germline values: CDR1 MNHEY, CDR2 SVGAGI. The CDR3 has 15 residues. V lost 7 bases and J 4 bases, leaving 17 bases between the germline ends. CDR3 sequence: CASNKFQGKYNEQFF. The CDR3 DNA sequence: TGTGCCAGCAATAAATTCCAGGGGAAGTACAATGAGCAGTTCTTC.

The rearrangement joins TRBV4-1 to TRBJ2-7, with a weak D call TRBD2 (6 bases). Germline V lookup: CDR1 MGHRA, CDR2 YSYEKL. The CDR3 covers 13 residues. Between the trimmed V and J ends, which lost 3 bases and 4 bases, there was a span of 10 bases. The CDR3: CASSQLASYEQYF. The CDR3 bases are TGCGCCAGCAGCCAGCTAGCGTCTTACGAGCAGTACTTC.

This clone was seen more than once but under ten times. Written as DNA, the CDR3 is TGCGCCAGCAGCCAAGAGGGTGGACAGGGGTTCAACGAGCAGTACTTC. This encodes CASSQEGGQGFNEQYF. This chain links TRBV4-1 with TRBJ2-7; 9 nucleotides agree with TRBD1. The CDR3 is made up of 16 amino acids. Trimming at V came to 0 bases and at J to 5 bases, leaving 8 bases not matched to a gene. Germline V gives CDR1 MGHRA, CDR2 YSYEKL.

The rearrangement uses TRBV28 and TRBJ2-5; 7 nucleotides line up with TRBD1. The CDR3 totals 19 residues. The germline V gene encodes CDR1 MDHEN and CDR2 SYDVKM. V gave up 6 bases and J gave up 4 bases; unmatched junction bases: 23. The CDR3 coding sequence is TGTGCCAGCAGGCCCCCGAGACAGGGTCTTTTGGTCGATCGAGAGACCCAGTACTTC. Its translation is CASRPPRQGLLVDRETQYF.

V gene TRBV27 combines with J gene TRBJ2-1, with TRBD1 matching over 9 bases. Germline V lookup: CDR1 MNHEY, CDR2 SMNVEV (reference sequence). This CDR3 is built from 15 residues. With V trimmed by 3 bases and J by 3 bases, 3 bases remained unmatched. The CDR3 sequence is CASSFGTGLYNEQFF. In DNA, the CDR3 is TGTGCCAGCAGTTTCGGGACAGGGCTCTACAATGAGCAGTTCTTC.

In DNA, the CDR3 is TGTGCCAGCAGCCCCGGGGCCCCCGGGGAGCTGTTTTTT. It yields the protein CASSPGAPGELFF. This chain uses TRBV7-3 with TRBJ2-2; D is perhaps TRBD1 or TRBD2 (5 bases each). Per germline, CDR1 SGHTA and CDR2 FQGTGA. Trimming pared 5 bases from V and 6 bases from J, leaving 10 bases between. CDR3 length: 13 amino acids. Variable domain in full (rest from reference TRBV7-3 and TRBJ2-2): GAGVSQTPSNKVTEKGKYVELRCDPISGHTALYWYRQSLGQGPEFLIYFQGTGAADDSGLPNDRFFAVRPEGSVSTLKIQRTERGDSAVYLCASSPGAPGELFFGEGSRLTVL.

The chain links TRBV13 to TRBJ2-2, with a tentative D call TRBD2 (6 bases). Germline V gives CDR1 PRHDT, CDR2 FYEKMQ (reference sequence). Trimming cost V 3 bases and J 4 bases, with 12 bases left between them. This CDR3 has 15 residues. The CDR3 is CASSFGGISTGELFF. Here the CDR3 DNA reads TGTGCCAGCAGCTTCGGCGGGATTTCCACCGGGGAGCTGTTTTTT.

The rearrangement links TRBV29-1 to TRBJ1-1; the D is unclear. The germline V gene has CDR1 SQVTM and CDR2 ANQGSEA. The CDR3 sequence is 13 residues long. The V and J ends lost 7 bases and 1 base respectively, with 13 bases between them. The CDR3 is CSARVSANTEAFF. CDR3 DNA: TGCAGCGCTCGGGTGTCAGCGAACACTGAAGCTTTCTTT.

The chain carries TRBV7-8 and TRBJ2-2, with D uncertain. Trimming took 0 bases from V and 4 from J, leaving 12 bases between them. This CDR3 region has 16 residues. Germline loops: CDR1 SGHVS, CDR2 FQNEAQ. For the CDR3, the DNA is TGTGCCAGCAGCTTAGCGGGAAGTAGAGGCACCGGGGAGCTGTTTTTT. Protein: CASSLAGSRGTGELFF.

This rearrangement joins TRBV5-4 to TRBJ2-1; 9 bases are shared with TRBD2. The CDR3 contains 17 residues. CDR1 and CDR2 from the germline V gene are SGHNT and YYREEE (reference sequence). V lost 2 bases to trimming and J lost 8 bases; unmatched junction nucleotides: 14. In DNA form, the CDR3 reads TGTGCCAGCAGCTTCTCGGTGCGGGAGGGATTGCTCGATGAGCAGTTCTTC. Translating it yields CASSFSVREGLLDEQFF.

The CDR3 bases are TGTGCCAGCTCACCGGGACTAGCGGGAGTGGTCTCCTACGAGCAGTACTTC. It is translated as CASSPGLAGVVSYEQYF. The rearrangement uses TRBV18 and TRBJ2-7; 14 bases fit TRBD2. CDR1 is KGHSH and CDR2 is LQKENI in the germline V gene. With 3 bases clipped from V and 0 bases from J, the junction kept 4 bases outside the gene matches. The CDR3 loop spans 17 amino acids.